Here is one TCR beta chain with its context. Sequencing was performed with immunoSEQ multiplex PCR; in TCRdb, only in-frame clones are kept and a portion is missing. This sample has hundreds of thousands of clones, with about 89% found just once. This sample is part of a study of blood T cell repertoires in COVID-19. Across the study: In each case, the material was cDNA or gDNA derived from T cells, B-cell-depleted T cells, or PBMCs.

It was during active infection that Seattle patients were enrolled and then longitudinally followed. The CDR3 covers 14 residues. Germline CDR1 SGHTA, CDR2 FQGNSA. Trimming took 3 bases from V and 0 from J, leaving 8 bases between them. The V and J genes are TRBV7-2 and TRBJ1-2; D gene unclear. The sequence was obtained from a woman in her forties or fifties with COVID-19, enrolled during active disease. Sequenced input: peripheral blood. CDR3: CASSLELANYGYTF. The CDR3 DNA reads TGTGCCAGCAGCTTGGAGTTAGCTAACTATGGCTACACCTTC.